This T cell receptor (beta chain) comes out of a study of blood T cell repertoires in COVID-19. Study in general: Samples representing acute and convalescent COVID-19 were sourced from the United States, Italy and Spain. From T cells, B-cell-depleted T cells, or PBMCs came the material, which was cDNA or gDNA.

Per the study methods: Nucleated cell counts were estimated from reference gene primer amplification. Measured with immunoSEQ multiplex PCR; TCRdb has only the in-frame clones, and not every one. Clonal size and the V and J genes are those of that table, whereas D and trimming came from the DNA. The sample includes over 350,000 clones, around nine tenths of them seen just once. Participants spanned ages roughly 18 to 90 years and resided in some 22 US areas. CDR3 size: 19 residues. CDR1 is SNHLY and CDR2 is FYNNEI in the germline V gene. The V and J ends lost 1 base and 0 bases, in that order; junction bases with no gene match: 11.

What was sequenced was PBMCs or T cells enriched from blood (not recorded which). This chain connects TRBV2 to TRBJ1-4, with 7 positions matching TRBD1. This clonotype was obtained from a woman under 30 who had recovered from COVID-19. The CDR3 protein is CASSEDLRQGIATNEKLFF. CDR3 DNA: TGTGCCAGCAGTGAAGATTTGCGACAGGGTATTGCAACTAATGAAAAACTGTTTTTT.